The next 28 T cell receptor beta chains were all read from a single sample in a study of shared clonotypes between healthy human individuals. Data came from immunoSEQ multiplex PCR; TCRdb stores just in-frame clones and leaves some out. The data hold roughly 2.5 million clones, with approximately 90% observed a single time. The sequenced sample consisted of naive CD4+ T cells sorted from blood. The subset denotes: CD45RA+ positively selected. The receptors come from a man between 18 and 35 years old in good health.

The V and J genes are TRBV27 and TRBJ2-5; TRBD1 agrees at 7 bases. The CDR3 runs to 17 residues. Losses at the gene ends were 4 bases for V and 1 base for J; bases not matched to a gene: 12. The germline gives CDR1 MNHEY, CDR2 SMNVEV (reference sequence). CDR3 bases: TGTGCCAGCAGTTCTTCCGGACAGGCCTTGTCCCAAGAGACCCAGTACTTC. Translated, it gives CASSSSGQALSQETQYF.

Only one count was recorded for this clone. Compared with germline, one end of the junction differs, possibly owing to a read error. This rearrangement joins TRBV6-1 to TRBJ2-1; D not resolved. CDR1 is MNHNS, CDR2 SASEGT, per germline. The CDR3 is made up of 12 amino acids. In DNA form, the CDR3 reads TGTGCCAGCAGGGAAGAGGTACTCGGGCAGTTCTTC. Translation: CASREEVLGQFF.

The count of this clone is one. Other DNA sequences within the sample encode an identical CDR3. The chain couples TRBV2 to TRBJ1-5, with unresolved D. Germline V gene sequence: CDR1 SNHLY, CDR2 FYNNEI. Trimming pared 4 bases from V and 7 bases from J, leaving 14 bases between. The CDR3 contains 14 residues. The CDR3 sequence: CASSAVGSWQPQHF. In DNA, the CDR3 is TGTGCCAGCAGTGCAGTGGGGTCATGGCAGCCCCAGCATTTT.

The J gene is TRBJ2-2, the V gene TRBV7-2, with 8 bases fitting TRBD2. Losses at the gene ends were 5 bases for V and 2 bases for J; bases not matched to a gene: 7. The CDR3 contains 16 residues. Germline V gene data show CDR1 as SGHTA and CDR2 as FQGNSA. The CDR3, as DNA: TGTGCCAGCAGCCTAGGAGGACTAGCCAACACCGGGGAGCTGTTTTTT. Its protein is CASSLGGLANTGELFF.

The chain carries TRBV6-1 and TRBJ1-2; 8 bases line up with TRBD1. After removal of 8 bases from V and 8 bases from J, the junction contained 16 bases not matched to a gene. The CDR3 is made up of 15 amino acids. Germline V CDR1 and CDR2: MNHNS, SASEGT. CDR3 residues: CASSGAGGVIQGYTF. The CDR3 bases are TGTGCCAGCTCTGGCGCAGGGGGCGTCATTCAAGGCTACACCTTC.

This rearrangement joins TRBV7-2 to TRBJ2-7; D remains ambiguous. Trimming shortened V by 1 base and J by 6 bases, and 16 bases separated the two germline ends. The CDR3 contains 15 residues. Germline CDR1 SGHTA, CDR2 FQGNSA. CDR3 DNA sequence: TGTGCCAGCAGCTTAGAGGTCGACTCATGGCTCGAGCAGTACTTC. Encoded protein: CASSLEVDSWLEQYF.

The chain links TRBV5-8 to TRBJ2-1, with TRBD2 matching over 15 bases. The CDR3 totals 17 residues. V trimming: 4 bases; J trimming: 5 bases; junction bases outside the gene matches: 7. CDR1 is SGHTS, CDR2 YDEGEE, per germline. The CDR3 here is CASSRWTSGRAHNEQFF. CDR3 nucleotide sequence: TGTGCCAGCAGCCGATGGACTAGCGGGAGGGCCCACAATGAGCAGTTCTTC.

This chain connects TRBV2 to TRBJ2-1; weak D call: TRBD2 (6 bases). This CDR3 spans 14 amino acids. CDR1 and CDR2 from the germline V gene are SNHLY and FYNNEI. Trimming took off 7 bases at V and 9 bases at J, with 19 bases between the two ends. The CDR3 DNA reads TGTGCCAGCACAGCACCGCGCGGGACTGGTGAGCAGTTCTTC. This codes for CASTAPRGTGEQFF.

The gene calls are TRBV6-1 and TRBJ2-7, with TRBD1 matching over 10 bases. CDR1 is MNHNS and CDR2 is SASEGT in the germline V gene. V gave up 5 bases and J gave up 3 bases; unmatched junction bases: 7. This CDR3 contains 15 residues. The CDR3 DNA reads as TGTGCCAGCAGTCCGGACCGGGACAGGGGCTACGAGCAGTACTTC. As protein: CASSPDRDRGYEQYF.

This clone was seen a single time. The gene calls are TRBV7-8 and TRBJ2-2; the D gene is possibly TRBD1 (6 bases). The V and J ends lost 8 bases and 6 bases respectively, with 16 bases between them. Germline V gives CDR1 SGHVS, CDR2 FQNEAQ. The CDR3 covers 14 residues. The CDR3 DNA sequence: TGTGCCAGCCGGGCGGACAGCAGCGCCGGGGAGCTGTTTTTT. This encodes CASRADSSAGELFF.

The J gene is TRBJ2-7, the V gene TRBV18, with D possibly TRBD1 on 6 matching bases. V was clipped by 2 bases and J by 4 bases, with 15 bases between them. The CDR3 is 15 amino acids. The germline CDR1 and CDR2 sequences are KGHSH and LQKENI. The CDR3 region is CASSPTGINAYEQYF. The CDR3 nucleotides are TGTGCCAGCTCACCAACAGGGATAAACGCATACGAGCAGTACTTC.

A remark on this clone: Distinct nucleotide sequences in the sample also encode this CDR3. The chain is built from TRBV30 and TRBJ2-1; no definite D call. The V end lost 0 bases, the J end lost 2 bases, and 2 bases lay between the germline ends. The CDR3 is made up of 12 amino acids. CDR1 is GTSNPN and CDR2 is SVGIG in the germline V gene (reference sequence). The CDR3 is CAWSVAYNEQFF. CDR3 coding DNA: TGTGCCTGGAGTGTGGCCTACAATGAGCAGTTCTTC.

V gene TRBV5-4 combines with J gene TRBJ2-3, with D uncertain. The CDR3 covers 13 residues. V lost 4 bases, J lost 2 bases, and 8 bases lay in between. Germline V gene data show CDR1 as SGHNT and CDR2 as YYREEE (reference sequence). The CDR3 sequence: CASSPGYTDTQYF. CDR3 sequence (DNA): TGTGCCAGCAGCCCCGGGTACACAGATACGCAGTATTTT.

In the case of this clone: At one of its ends the junction is not consistent with the germline gene, which may arise from a read error. The chain links TRBV7-7 to TRBJ2-1; D is unclear. This CDR3 contains 15 residues. The germline V gene has CDR1 SSHAT and CDR2 FNYEAQ (reference sequence). The CDR3 sequence is CASSPEPFSYNEQFF. For the CDR3, the DNA is TGTGCTAGCAGCCCCGAGCCGTTCTCCTACAATGAGCAGTTCTTC. The entire variable domain, with the rest obtained from reference TRBV7-7 and TRBJ2-1, is as follows: GAGVSQSPRYKVTKRGQDVTLRCDPISSHATLYWYQQALGQGPEFLTYFNYEAQPDKSGLPSDRFSAERPEGSISTLTIQRTEQRDSAMYRCASSPEPFSYNEQFFGPGTRLTVL.

This clone was seen once. The chain recombines TRBV10-1 with TRBJ1-1, with a possible D match to TRBD1 (5 bases). CDR3 length: 15 amino acids. Trimming shortened V by 6 bases and J by 0 bases, and 14 bases separated the two germline ends. Germline CDR1 is WNHNN and CDR2 is SYGVQD (reference sequence). CDR3 nucleotide sequence: TGCGCCAGCAGGGCCTCTCGGGGCATGAACACTGAAGCTTTCTTT. Amino acid sequence: CASRASRGMNTEAFF.

V and J are TRBV10-3 and TRBJ2-1; D is uncertain. CDR3 length: 14 residues. Germline CDR1 reads ENHRY; CDR2 reads SYGVKD. The V and J ends lost 4 bases and 2 bases respectively, with 9 bases between them. Here the CDR3 DNA reads TGTGCCATCAGTGCAACTGCCACCTACAATGAGCAGTTCTTC. Translation: CAISATATYNEQFF.

This clone was detected only once. The chain couples TRBV5-4 to TRBJ1-6; a weak D match, TRBD1 (5 bases). The CDR3 contains 17 residues. V gave up 3 bases and J gave up 8 bases, with 21 bases separating them. Germline assignment: CDR1 SGHNT and CDR2 YYREEE (reference sequence). In DNA form, the CDR3 reads TGTGCCAGCAGCTCCTATTTAGGGGACGAGGCGGATTCACCCCTCCACTTT. Its translation is CASSSYLGDEADSPLHF.

The chain joins TRBV29-1 to TRBJ1-1; D not certain. V was trimmed by 7 bases and J by 1 base, leaving 13 bases between them. This CDR3 region has 13 residues. CDR1 is SQVTM, CDR2 ANQGSEA, per germline. The CDR3 region has the DNA TGCAGCGGGTGGAGGGCATCGAACACTGAAGCTTTCTTT. Translation: CSGWRASNTEAFF. Full variable domain (rest looked up from reference TRBV29-1 and TRBJ1-1): SAVISQKPSRDICQRGTSLTIQCQVDSQVTMMFWYRQQPGQSLTLIATANQGSEATYESGFVIDKFPISRPNLTFSTLTVSNMSPEDSSIYLCSGWRASNTEAFFGQGTRLTVV.

The V gene is TRBV5-1, the J gene TRBJ2-5; 7 nucleotides match TRBD2. V was pared by 5 bases and J by 2 bases, with 9 bases of the junction left unmatched. Germline assignment: CDR1 SGHRS and CDR2 YFSETQ. CDR3 length equals 15 residues. As DNA, the CDR3 is TGCGCCAGCAGTGGATCGACTAGCCGACAAGAGACCCAGTACTTC. Its protein is CASSGSTSRQETQYF.

This clone has just one count. V and J are TRBV30 and TRBJ2-7; D is unclear. The germline V gene encodes CDR1 GTSNPN and CDR2 SVGIG (reference sequence). Trimming cost V 4 bases and J 9 bases, with 19 bases left between them. CDR3 size: 13 residues. CDR3 protein: CAWTSSSTTGQYF. The CDR3 bases are TGTGCCTGGACTAGTTCATCTACCACGGGGCAGTACTTC.

Notes on this clone: A junction boundary mismatches the germline segment, possibly from a read error. J is TRBJ2-7 and V is TRBV7-3; no clear D. The germline gives CDR1 SGHTA, CDR2 FQGTGA. The CDR3 runs to 9 residues. CDR3 bases: TGTGCCAGCAGCTTACGGCCCGGCTTC. Encoded protein: CASSLRPGF. Complete variable domain (other parts from reference TRBV7-3 and TRBJ2-7): GAGVSQTPSNKVTEKGKYVELRCDPISGHTALYWYRQSLGQGPEFLIYFQGTGAADDSGLPNDRFFAVRPEGSVSTLKIQRTERGDSAVYLCASSLRPGFGPGTRLTVT.

The V call is TRBV7-9, the J call TRBJ1-1; no clear D gene. V dropped 3 bases and J dropped 4 bases, with 12 bases sitting between them. CDR1 SEHNR and CDR2 FQNEAQ come from the germline V gene (reference sequence). CDR3 length equals 14 residues. The DNA of the CDR3 is TGTGCCAGCAGCTTCGGGAGTATGAGCACTGAAGCTTTCTTT. This codes for CASSFGSMSTEAFF. The full variable domain, in which reference TRBV7-9 and TRBJ1-1 provide the parts outside the CDR3, is DTGVSQNPRHKITKRGQNVTFRCDPISEHNRLYWYRQTLGQGPEFLTYFQNEAQLEKSRLLSDRFSAERPKGSFSTLEIQRTEQGDSAMYLCASSFGSMSTEAFFGQGTRLTVV.

J is TRBJ2-7 and V is TRBV2; 7 nucleotides line up with TRBD1. CDR3 size: 14 residues. CDR1 and CDR2 (germline): SNHLY, FYNNEI. V trimming: 4 bases; J trimming: 2 bases; junction bases outside the gene matches: 5. CDR3 nucleotides: TGTGCCAGCAGTGGGGACAGCAAAGCCTACGAGCAGTACTTC. Amino acids: CASSGDSKAYEQYF.

The V and J genes are TRBV27 and TRBJ1-5; 9 nucleotides match TRBD1. Germline trimming cut 5 bases from V and 4 bases from J; bases unmatched to any gene: 12. This CDR3 contains 17 residues. CDR1 and CDR2 (germline): MNHEY, SMNVEV (reference sequence). CDR3 nucleotides: TGTGCCAGCAGTAGCCCCCAACAGGGGGCTAGGAATCAGCCCCAGCATTTT. Translated, it gives CASSSPQQGARNQPQHF.

The chain employs TRBV6-6 and TRBJ1-2; the D gene is possibly TRBD1 (5 bases). This CDR3 contains 14 residues. Trimming removed 2 bases from V and 5 bases from J, with 12 bases in between. The germline CDR1 and CDR2 sequences are MNHNY and SVGAGI (reference sequence). In nucleotides, the CDR3 is TGTGCCAGCAGTTACCTAGGGACCTCTTATGGCTACACCTTC. Protein product: CASSYLGTSYGYTF.

The chain uses TRBV2 and TRBJ1-2; D ambiguous. Germline V CDR1 and CDR2: SNHLY, FYNNEI. Trimming shortened V by 6 bases and J by 5 bases, and 10 bases separated the two germline ends. This CDR3 is built from 12 residues. The CDR3 protein is CASRASLYGYTF. CDR3 bases: TGTGCCAGCAGGGCTTCTCTTTATGGCTACACCTTC.

The CDR3 coding sequence is TGTGCCAGCAGCGTAGCCCCGACCTCTGGGGCCAACGTCCTGACTTTC. Its protein is CASSVAPTSGANVLTF. The rearrangement links TRBV9 to TRBJ2-6; no definite D call. With 0 bases removed from V and 0 bases from J, the gap between germline ends came to 7 bases. The CDR3 has 16 residues. The germline V gene encodes CDR1 SGDLS and CDR2 YYNGEE.

The chain joins TRBV7-2 to TRBJ1-5; no definite D call. Trimming removed 5 bases at V and 1 base at J, with 9 bases between. Germline V gene lookup returns CDR1 SGHTA and CDR2 FQGNSA. The CDR3 spans 14 residues. The CDR3 DNA sequence: TGTGCCAGCAGCCGATTTGGGAGCAATCAGCCCCAGCATTTT. This sequence encodes CASSRFGSNQPQHF.